Sequencing of this T cell receptor (beta chain) was carried out in a study of blood T cell repertoires in COVID-19. Data came from immunoSEQ multiplex PCR; TCRdb stores just in-frame clones and leaves some out. The table shows approximately 220,000 clones, with more than 80% occurring only once. Trimming at V came to 5 bases and at J to 1 base, leaving 8 bases not matched to a gene. This CDR3 has 16 residues. Per the germline V gene, CDR1 is LNHDA and CDR2 is SQIVND (reference sequence). This clonotype was sampled from a woman aged 18-29 years in a cohort exposed to, infected with or recovered from COVID-19 (not recorded which). The V and J genes are TRBV19 and TRBJ2-7, with 10 bases identical to TRBD2. Material: PBMCs or T cells enriched from blood (not recorded which). CDR3 region: CASSSRGSGRSYEQYF. DNA for the CDR3: TGTGCCAGTAGTTCCCGGGGTAGCGGGAGGTCCTACGAGCAGTACTTC.